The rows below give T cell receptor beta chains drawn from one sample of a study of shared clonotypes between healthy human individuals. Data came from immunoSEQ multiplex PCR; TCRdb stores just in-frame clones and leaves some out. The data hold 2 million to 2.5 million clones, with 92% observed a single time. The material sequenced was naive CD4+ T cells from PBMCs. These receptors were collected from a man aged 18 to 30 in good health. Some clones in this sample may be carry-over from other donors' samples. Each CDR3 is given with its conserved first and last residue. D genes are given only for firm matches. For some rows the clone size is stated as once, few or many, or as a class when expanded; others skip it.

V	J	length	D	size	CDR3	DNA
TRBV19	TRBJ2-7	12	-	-	CASSIRGGEQYF	TGTGCCAGTAGTATCAGGGGGGGTGAGCAGTACTTC
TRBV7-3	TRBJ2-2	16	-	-	CASSDKRAPNTGELFF	TGTGCCAGCAGCGACAAAAGAGCACCGAACACCGGGGAGCTGTTTTTT
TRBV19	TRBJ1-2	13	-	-	CASSIPGDYGYTF	TGTGCCAGTAGTATTCCAGGAGACTATGGCTACACCTTC
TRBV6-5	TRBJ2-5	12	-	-	CASTGLQETQYF	TGTGCCAGCACCGGACTTCAAGAGACCCAGTACTTC
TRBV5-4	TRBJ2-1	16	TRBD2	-	CASSSRAGGAYNEQFF	TGTGCCAGCAGCTCTCGGGCGGGAGGGGCCTACAATGAGCAGTTCTTC
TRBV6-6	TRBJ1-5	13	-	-	CAIGGSPNQPQHF	TGTGCCATAGGCGGCAGTCCCAATCAGCCCCAGCATTTT
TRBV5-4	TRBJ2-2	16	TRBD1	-	CASSSPGQGNTGELFF	TGTGCCAGCAGTTCCCCGGGACAGGGGAACACCGGGGAGCTGTTTTTT
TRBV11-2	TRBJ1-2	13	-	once	CASSPGNLGGYTF	TGTGCCAGCAGCCCGGGGAACTTGGGTGGCTACACCTTC
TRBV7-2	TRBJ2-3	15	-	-	CASSPGVAGGDTQYF	TGTGCCAGCAGCCCAGGGGTAGCGGGCGGCGATACGCAGTATTTT
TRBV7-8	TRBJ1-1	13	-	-	CASSRDRNTEAFF	TGTGCCAGCAGCCGAGACAGGAACACTGAAGCTTTCTTT
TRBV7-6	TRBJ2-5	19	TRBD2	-	CASSRRIASGTSGRETQYF	TGTGCCAGCAGTAGACGGATTGCAAGCGGGACTAGCGGGAGGGAGACCCAGTACTTC
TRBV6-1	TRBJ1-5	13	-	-	CASRLDSKLPQHF	TGTGCCAGCCGATTGGACAGTAAGCTGCCCCAGCATTTT
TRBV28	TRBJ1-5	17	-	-	CASSFPIVGDGNQPQHF	TGTGCCAGCAGTTTCCCCATTGTCGGGGACGGCAATCAGCCCCAGCATTTT
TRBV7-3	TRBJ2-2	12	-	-	CASSLDTGELFF	TGTGCCAGCAGCCTCGACACCGGGGAGCTGTTTTTT
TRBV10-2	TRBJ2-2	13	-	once	CASAAQRGGELFF	TGCGCCAGCGCGGCCCAACGGGGTGGGGAGCTGTTTTTT
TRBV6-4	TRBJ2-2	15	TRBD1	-	CASRPQGAGTGELFF	TGTGCCAGCAGGCCACAGGGGGCCGGCACCGGGGAGCTGTTTTTT
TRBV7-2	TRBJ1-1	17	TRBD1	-	CASSQGRGRRGDTEAFF	TGTGCCAGCAGCCAAGGCAGGGGGCGCAGAGGGGACACTGAAGCTTTCTTT
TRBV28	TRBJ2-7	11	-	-	CASSLQREQYF	TGTGCCAGCAGCCTTCAACGCGAGCAGTACTTC
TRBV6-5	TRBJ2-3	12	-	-	CASRSRTDTQYF	TGTGCCAGCAGGTCGCGTACGGATACGCAGTATTTT
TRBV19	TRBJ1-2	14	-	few	CASSTDGTNYGYTF	TGTGCCAGTAGTACCGACGGGACTAACTATGGCTACACCTTC
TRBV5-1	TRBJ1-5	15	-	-	CASSLGGFTGQPQHF	TGCGCCAGCAGCTTGGGAGGGTTTACCGGTCAGCCCCAGCATTTT
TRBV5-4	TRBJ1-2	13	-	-	CASSFSNGYGYTF	TGTGCCAGCAGCTTCAGCAATGGTTATGGCTACACCTTC
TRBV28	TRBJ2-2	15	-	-	CASSFSPGTPGELFF	TGTGCCAGCAGTTTCAGCCCAGGGACCCCCGGGGAGCTGTTTTTT
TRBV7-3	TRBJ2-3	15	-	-	CASSLEKASTDTQYF	TGTGCCAGCAGCTTAGAAAAAGCTAGCACAGATACGCAGTATTTT
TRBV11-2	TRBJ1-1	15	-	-	CASSRLDRLNTEAFF	TGTGCCAGCAGCCGCCTGGACAGACTGAACACTGAAGCTTTCTTT
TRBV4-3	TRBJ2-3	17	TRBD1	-	CASSQKGTAFSKDTQYF	TGCGCCAGCAGCCAAAAGGGGACAGCGTTTTCAAAAGATACGCAGTATTTT
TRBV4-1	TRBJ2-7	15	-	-	CASSLTRTMSYEQYF	TGCGCCAGCAGCCTTACTCGGACTATGTCCTACGAGCAGTACTTC
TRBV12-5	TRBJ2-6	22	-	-	CASGLPRGPPGHNSTGANVLTF	TGTGCTAGTGGTTTGCCCCGTGGCCCGCCGGGACACAACAGCACTGGGGCCAACGTCCTGACTTTC
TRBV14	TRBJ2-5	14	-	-	CASSGVSRAETQYF	TGTGCCAGCAGCGGCGTCAGTAGGGCGGAGACCCAGTACTTC
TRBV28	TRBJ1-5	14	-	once	CASSLSAGLRPQHF	TGTGCCAGCAGTTTATCGGCAGGTCTCCGGCCCCAGCATTTT
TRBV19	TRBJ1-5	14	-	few	CAIPGTPTNQPQHF	TGTGCCATCCCGGGGACACCAACGAATCAGCCCCAGCATTTT
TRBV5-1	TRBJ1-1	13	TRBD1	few	CASSWTGGTEAFF	TGCGCCAGCAGCTGGACAGGGGGCACTGAAGCTTTCTTT
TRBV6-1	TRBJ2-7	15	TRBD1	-	CASSDVQAGGGEQYF	TGTGCCAGCAGTGATGTTCAGGCAGGGGGCGGCGAGCAGTACTTC
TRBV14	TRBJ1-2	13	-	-	CASSPGTFYGYTF	TGTGCCAGCAGCCCCGGCACCTTTTATGGCTACACCTTC
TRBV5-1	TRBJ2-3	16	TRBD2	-	CASSLALAGVVDTQYF	TGCGCCAGCAGCTTGGCACTAGCGGGAGTGGTAGATACGCAGTATTTT
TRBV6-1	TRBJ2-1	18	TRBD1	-	CASSAVEIWGQHYNEQFF	TGTGCCAGCAGTGCCGTAGAAATCTGGGGACAGCACTACAATGAGCAGTTCTTC
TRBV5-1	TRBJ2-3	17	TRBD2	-	CASSSQILAGKTDTQYF	TGCGCCAGCAGCTCACAAATACTAGCGGGAAAGACAGATACGCAGTATTTT
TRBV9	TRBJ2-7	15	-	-	CASSVAQGSYYEQYF	TGTGCCAGCAGCGTAGCGCAGGGATCTTACTACGAGCAGTACTTC
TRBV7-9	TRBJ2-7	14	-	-	CASSLGGVPYEQYF	TGTGCCAGCAGCTTAGGGGGCGTACCCTACGAGCAGTACTTC
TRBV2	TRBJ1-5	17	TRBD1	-	CASGPGQVRVIHQPQHF	TGTGCCAGCGGACCGGGACAGGTGCGGGTTATCCATCAGCCCCAGCATTTT
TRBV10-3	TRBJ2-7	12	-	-	CAISETHYEQYF	TGTGCCATCAGTGAGACACACTACGAGCAGTACTTC
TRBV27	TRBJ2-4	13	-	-	CASSRTDENIQYF	TGTGCCAGCAGCCGGACAGATGAAAACATTCAGTACTTC
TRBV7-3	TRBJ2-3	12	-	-	CASSLDGNTQYF	TGTGCCAGCAGCTTAGATGGTAATACGCAGTATTTT
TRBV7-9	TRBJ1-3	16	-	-	CASSLNTGEQGNTIYF	TGTGCCAGCAGCTTGAATACGGGGGAACAGGGAAACACCATATATTTT
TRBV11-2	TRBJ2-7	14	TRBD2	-	CASSLERLAVEQYF	TGTGCCAGCAGCTTAGAAAGACTAGCGGTTGAGCAGTACTTC
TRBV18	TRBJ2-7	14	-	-	CASSPGRGDYEQYF	TGTGCCAGCTCACCAGGGAGGGGGGACTACGAGCAGTACTTC
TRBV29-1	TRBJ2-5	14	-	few	CSVEPALLRETQYF	TGCAGCGTTGAACCCGCCCTGTTGCGGGAGACCCAGTACTTC
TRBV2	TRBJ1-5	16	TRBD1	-	CASSHVPGQGGQPQHF	TGTGCCAGCAGCCACGTCCCGGGACAGGGGGGTCAGCCCCAGCATTTT
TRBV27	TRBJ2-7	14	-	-	CASSFNGFPYEQYF	TGTGCCAGCAGTTTCAACGGGTTTCCCTACGAGCAGTACTTC
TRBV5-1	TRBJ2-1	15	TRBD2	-	CASSLGTSGRSEQFF	TGCGCCAGCAGCTTGGGGACTAGCGGGAGATCTGAGCAGTTCTTC
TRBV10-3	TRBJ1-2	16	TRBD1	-	CAIRDGTGKSNYGYTF	TGTGCCATCAGAGACGGGACAGGGAAGTCTAACTATGGCTACACCTTC
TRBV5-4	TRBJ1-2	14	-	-	CASSLPGEPNGYTF	TGTGCCAGCAGCCTACCCGGGGAGCCTAATGGCTACACCTTC
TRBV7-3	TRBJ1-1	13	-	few	CASSLRGPGEAFF	TGTGCCAGCAGCTTACGGGGGCCTGGTGAAGCTTTCTTT
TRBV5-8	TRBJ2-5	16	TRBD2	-	CASSLAGRAGAETQYF	TGTGCCAGCAGCTTGGCCGGGCGTGCGGGAGCCGAGACCCAGTACTTC
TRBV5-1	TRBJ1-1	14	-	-	CASSLTVGNTEAFF	TGCGCCAGCAGCTTAACCGTGGGGAACACTGAAGCTTTCTTT